The 16 T cell receptor beta chains in this list originate from one sample, sequenced in a study of control samples from healthy donors and cancer patients. Using immunoSEQ multiplex PCR, the repertoire was profiled, and TCRdb retains in-frame clones only, with some absent. The sample holds tens of thousands of clones; roughly nine tenths are singletons and the top ten take about 10%. Sequencing was performed on PBMCs. The receptors were sampled from a woman aged 50 to 60 with colorectal cancer.

This chain connects TRBV7-2 to TRBJ1-2, with D possibly TRBD1 on 5 matching bases. Trimming took 5 bases from V and 9 from J, leaving 22 bases between them. CDR1 and CDR2 from the germline V gene are SGHTA and FQGNSA. The CDR3 runs to 15 residues. CDR3 nucleotide sequence: TGTGCCAGCAGCCCTCAGGGAAACCCATCCTTACGCTACACCTTC. Its protein is CASSPQGNPSLRYTF.

V usage is TRBV11-3 and J usage is TRBJ2-5; no clear D. Germline CDR1 and CDR2: SGHNT and YENEEA. CDR3 length: 14 amino acids. With 6 bases removed from V and 2 bases from J, the gap between germline ends came to 13 bases. CDR3 nucleotides: TGTGCCAGCAGTCGTGGTGGAAGTCAAGAGACCCAGTACTTC. Protein: CASSRGGSQETQYF.

This clone was counted a few times. The chain combines TRBV28 with TRBJ1-5; TRBD1 aligns across 7 bases. V lost 7 bases, J lost 5 bases, and 11 bases stayed unmatched. The germline V gene has CDR1 MDHEN and CDR2 SYDVKM. This CDR3 has 15 residues. The DNA for the CDR3 is TGTGCCAGCACCTTAAGGGACAGTCTTTATCAGCCCCAGCATTTT. Translation: CASTLRDSLYQPQHF. Looking up the rest from reference TRBV28 and TRBJ1-5 gives the full variable domain: DVKVTQSSRYLVKRTGEKVFLECVQDMDHENMFWYRQDPGLGLRLIYFSYDVKMKEKGDIPEGYSVSREKKERFSLILESASTNQTSMYLCASTLRDSLYQPQHFGDGTRLSIL.

The CDR3 sequence is CATSRDLEGAGGYTF. CDR3 DNA: TGTGCCACCAGCAGAGATTTGGAGGGGGCTGGTGGCTACACCTTC. V and J are TRBV15 and TRBJ1-2; 7 nucleotides line up with TRBD1. The CDR3 totals 15 residues. Trimming removed 0 bases from V and 7 bases from J; junction bases left unmatched: 8. CDR1 LNHNV and CDR2 YYDKDF come from the germline V gene (reference sequence).

The rearrangement links TRBV6-5 to TRBJ1-2; 7 bases line up with TRBD1. Germline V lookup: CDR1 MNHEY, CDR2 SVGAGI. V trimming: 6 bases; J trimming: 3 bases; junction bases outside the gene matches: 4. The CDR3 consists of 13 residues. The CDR3 bases are TGTGCCAGCAGGGGAGGGGGCTACTATGGCTACACCTTC. This codes for CASRGGGYYGYTF.

The gene calls are TRBV2 and TRBJ1-6; 7 positions match TRBD1. The CDR3 has 15 residues. The V gene end was trimmed by 7 bases and the J gene end by 7 bases; junction bases not matched to a gene: 10. Germline V gene data show CDR1 as SNHLY and CDR2 as FYNNEI. CDR3 sequence: CASTVSTGMNSPLHF. CDR3 sequence (DNA): TGTGCCAGCACCGTATCGACAGGGATGAATTCACCCCTCCACTTT. The full variable domain, completed using reference TRBV2 and TRBJ1-6, is EPEVTQTPSHQVTQMGQEVILRCVPISNHLYFYWYRQILGQKVEFLVSFYNNEISEKSEIFDDQFSVERPDGSNFTLKIRSTKLEDSAMYFCASTVSTGMNSPLHFGNGTRLTVT.

This clone came up a few times. The CDR3, as DNA: TGCGCCAGCAGCTTGGCCGTCCTCTACAATGAGCAGTTCTTC. Translating it yields CASSLAVLYNEQFF. J is TRBJ2-1 and V is TRBV5-1; unclear D gene. The CDR3 covers 14 residues. Trimming pared 0 bases from V and 3 bases from J, leaving 7 bases between. Germline V lookup: CDR1 SGHRS, CDR2 YFSETQ.

This chain uses TRBV28 with TRBJ1-2; D is possibly TRBD1 (5 bases). Trimming left V 11 bases short and J 0 bases short, with 13 bases between. The CDR3 is made up of 13 amino acids. Germline CDR1 is MDHEN and CDR2 is SYDVKM. CDR3 amino acids: CAYRDAANYGYTF. CDR3 in DNA: TGTGCCTACCGGGACGCAGCTAACTATGGCTACACCTTC.

A single count supports this clone. The chain joins TRBV3-1 (or the pseudogene TRBV3-2) to TRBJ1-5; no firm D call. This CDR3 is 15 amino acids long. Germline V gene sequence: CDR1 LGHDT, CDR2 YNNKEL (reference sequence). Between the trimmed V and J ends, which lost 1 base and 0 bases, there was a span of 7 bases. The CDR3 DNA reads as TGTGCCAGCAGCCAAGGTGGGTATAGCAATCAGCCCCAGCATTTT. The encoded protein is CASSQGGYSNQPQHF.

The chain carries TRBV12-2 and TRBJ2-1. TRBV12-2 is marked as a pseudogene. This CDR3 has 17 residues. The CDR3 bases are TGTGCAAGTCGCTCCCTTACTAGGGGCCCATCCTACAATGAGCAGTTCTTC. Its protein is CASRSLTRGPSYNEQFF.

This clone was seen only once. Here the CDR3 reads CASSPPRGGKSLAGANVLTF. The DNA for the CDR3 is TGTGCCAGTAGTCCTCCCCGGGGGGGAAAATCTCTAGCTGGGGCCAACGTCCTGACTTTC. The genes are TRBV19 and TRBJ2-6; 8 bases align to TRBD2. Germline CDR1 reads LNHDA; CDR2 reads SQIVND (reference sequence). The V segment lost 5 bases and the J segment 2 bases; nucleotides outside the gene matches: 17. The CDR3 has 20 residues. Full variable domain (rest looked up from reference TRBV19 and TRBJ2-6): DGGITQSPKYLFRKEGQNVTLSCEQNLNHDAMYWYRQDPGQGLRLIYYSQIVNDFQKGDIAEGYSVSREKKESFPLTVTSAQKNPTAFYLCASSPPRGGKSLAGANVLTFGAGSRLTVL.

The V and J genes are TRBV27 and TRBJ1-5, with 8 bases fitting TRBD1. The CDR3 covers 15 residues. In germline, CDR1 is MNHEY, CDR2 SMNVEV (reference sequence). V gave up 6 bases and J gave up 0 bases; unmatched junction bases: 4. In DNA, the CDR3 is TGTGCCAGCAGGGACAGGGTTGGTAGCAATCAGCCCCAGCATTTT. Its protein product is CASRDRVGSNQPQHF.

The CDR3 protein is CASSQTGSWSPLHF. The CDR3 DNA reads as TGTGCCAGCAGTCAGACAGGGTCTTGGTCACCCCTCCACTTT. The rearrangement uses TRBV5-6 and TRBJ1-6; 7 bases agree with TRBD1. The V and J ends lost 5 bases and 10 bases, in that order; junction bases with no gene match: 9. Germline V lookup: CDR1 SGHDT, CDR2 YYEEEE. CDR3 length equals 14 residues.

The V and J genes are TRBV5-6 and TRBJ2-5; maybe TRBD1 (6 bases). Deletions cut 5 bases from V and 3 bases from J, with 14 bases between. CDR1 and CDR2 (germline): SGHDT, YYEEEE. CDR3 length equals 14 residues. This chain's CDR3 is CASSFRQAEETQYF. In DNA form, the CDR3 reads TGTGCCAGCAGTTTCCGACAGGCTGAAGAGACCCAGTACTTC.

This sequence joins TRBV28 and TRBJ2-7, with 8 nucleotides matching TRBD1. Trimming took 6 bases from V and 6 from J; bases not matched to a gene: 4. CDR3 length equals 12 residues. CDR1 is MDHEN, CDR2 SYDVKM, per germline. The CDR3 spells CASRRQGSEQYV. The CDR3 DNA reads as TGTGCCAGCAGGAGACAGGGGAGCGAGCAGTACGTC.

The gene calls are TRBV9 and TRBJ1-1; D may be TRBD1 (5 bases). Trimming took 1 base from V and 3 from J, leaving 25 bases between them. Germline CDR1 is SGDLS and CDR2 is YYNGEE. The CDR3 has 19 residues. This CDR3 reads CASSVLAPLPGPPYTEAFF. As DNA, the CDR3 is TGTGCCAGCAGCGTACTAGCCCCGCTCCCGGGACCGCCTTACACTGAAGCTTTCTTT.